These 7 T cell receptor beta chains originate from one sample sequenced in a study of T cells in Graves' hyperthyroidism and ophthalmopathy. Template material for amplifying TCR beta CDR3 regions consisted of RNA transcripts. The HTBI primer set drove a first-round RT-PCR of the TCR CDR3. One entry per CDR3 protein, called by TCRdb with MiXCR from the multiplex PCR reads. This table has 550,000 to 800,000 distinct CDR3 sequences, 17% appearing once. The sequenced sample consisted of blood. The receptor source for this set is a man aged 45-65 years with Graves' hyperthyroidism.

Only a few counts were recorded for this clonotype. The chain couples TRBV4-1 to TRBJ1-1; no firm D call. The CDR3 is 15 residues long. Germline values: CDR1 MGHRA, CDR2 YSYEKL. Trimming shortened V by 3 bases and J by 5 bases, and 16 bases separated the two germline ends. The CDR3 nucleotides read TGCGCCAGCAGCCACGGACGGGCCCTCAGGACTGAAGCTTTCTTT. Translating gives CASSHGRALRTEAFF.

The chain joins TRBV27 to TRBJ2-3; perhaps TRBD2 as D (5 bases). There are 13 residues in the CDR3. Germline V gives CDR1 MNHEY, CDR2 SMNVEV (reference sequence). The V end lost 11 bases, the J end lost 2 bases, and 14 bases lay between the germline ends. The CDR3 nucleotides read TGTGCCGCACGAGGGCGAGACACAGATACGCAGTATTTT. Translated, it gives CAARGRDTDTQYF.

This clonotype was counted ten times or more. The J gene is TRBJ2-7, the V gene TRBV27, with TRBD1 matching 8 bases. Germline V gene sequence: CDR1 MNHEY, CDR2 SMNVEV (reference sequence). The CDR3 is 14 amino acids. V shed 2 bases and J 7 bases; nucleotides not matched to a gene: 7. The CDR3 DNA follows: TGTGCCAGCAGTTTACTGGACAGGGTAGGTGAGCAGTACTTC. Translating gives CASSLLDRVGEQYF.

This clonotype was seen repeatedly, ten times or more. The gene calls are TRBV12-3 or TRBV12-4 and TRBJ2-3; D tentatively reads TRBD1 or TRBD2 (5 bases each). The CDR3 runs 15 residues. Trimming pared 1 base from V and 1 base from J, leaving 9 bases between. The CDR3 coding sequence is TGTGCCAGCAGTTTAGGGGGGAGTGGCACAGATACGCAGTATTTT. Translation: CASSLGGSGTDTQYF.

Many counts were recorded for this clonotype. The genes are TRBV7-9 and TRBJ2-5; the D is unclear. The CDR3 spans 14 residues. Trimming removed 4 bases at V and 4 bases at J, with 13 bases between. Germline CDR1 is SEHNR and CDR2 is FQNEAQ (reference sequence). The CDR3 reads CASSSDEPAETQYF. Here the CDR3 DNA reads TGTGCCAGCAGCTCGGACGAACCCGCAGAGACCCAGTACTTC. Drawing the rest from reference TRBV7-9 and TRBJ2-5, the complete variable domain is DTGVSQNPRHKITKRGQNVTFRCDPISEHNRLYWYRQTLGQGPEFLTYFQNEAQLEKSRLLSDRFSAERPKGSFSTLEIQRTEQGDSAMYLCASSSDEPAETQYFGPGTRLLVL.

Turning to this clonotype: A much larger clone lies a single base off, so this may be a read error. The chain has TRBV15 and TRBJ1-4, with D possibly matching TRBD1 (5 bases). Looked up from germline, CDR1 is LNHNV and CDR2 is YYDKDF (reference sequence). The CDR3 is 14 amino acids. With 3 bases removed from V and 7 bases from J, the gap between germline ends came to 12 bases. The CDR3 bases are TGTGCCACCAGCAGGCACCGGGGGACTGAAAAACTGTTTTTT. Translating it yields CATSRHRGTEKLFF.

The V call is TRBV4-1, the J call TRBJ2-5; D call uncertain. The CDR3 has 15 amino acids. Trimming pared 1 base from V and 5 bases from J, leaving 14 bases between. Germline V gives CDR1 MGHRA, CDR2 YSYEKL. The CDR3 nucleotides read TGCGCCAGCAGCCAAGTAGATAGGGATAGGGAGACCCAGTACTTC. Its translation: CASSQVDRDRETQYF.